These 16 T cell receptor beta chains were sequenced from one sample in a study of blood T cell repertoires in COVID-19. The repertoire was sequenced with immunoSEQ multiplex PCR; TCRdb's copy has only in-frame clones and lacks some. This table has about 150,000 clones, about nine tenths appearing once. Input material: PBMCs or T cells enriched from blood (not recorded which). The receptor source for this set is a middle-aged woman who had been exposed to COVID-19.

The chain has TRBV2 and TRBJ2-3, with a possible D match to TRBD1 (7 bases). The CDR3 is 15 amino acids. Germline V CDR1 and CDR2: SNHLY, FYNNEI. Deletions cut 5 bases from V and 5 bases from J, with 17 bases between. CDR3 coding DNA: TGTGCCAGCAGTTCGACAGGGAGGAAGGGAGATACGCAGTATTTT. Its protein product is CASSSTGRKGDTQYF. The full variable domain, its missing parts supplied by reference TRBV2 and TRBJ2-3, is EPEVTQTPSHQVTQMGQEVILRCVPISNHLYFYWYRQILGQKVEFLVSFYNNEISEKSEIFDDQFSVERPDGSNFTLKIRSTKLEDSAMYFCASSSTGRKGDTQYFGPGTRLTVL.

This clone was recorded once. DNA of the CDR3: TGCGCCAGCAGCCAGCAGGGACTAGCGGTGAGCGGGGAGCAGTACTTC. Its translation: CASSQQGLAVSGEQYF. The chain has TRBV5-1 and TRBJ2-7, with 11 bases lining up with TRBD2. Germline V CDR1 and CDR2: SGHRS, YFSETQ. This CDR3 is built from 16 residues. J gave up 7 bases and V 4 bases, and 13 bases lay outside the gene matches.

The chain employs TRBV3-1 (or the pseudogene TRBV3-2) and TRBJ1-1; 8 bases map to TRBD1. The germline CDR1 and CDR2 sequences are LGHDT and YNNKEL (reference sequence). J lost 7 bases, V lost 0 bases, and 10 bases had no gene match. CDR3 size: 16 residues. CDR3 loop: CASSQEDPRGRREAFF. The CDR3 coding sequence is TGTGCCAGCAGCCAAGAAGATCCCAGGGGGCGGCGTGAAGCTTTCTTT.

This chain connects TRBV29-1 to TRBJ2-7; possibly TRBD1 for D (6 bases). The ends were cut back, 5 bases at V and 4 bases at J, with 12 bases in the middle. The CDR3 consists of 12 residues. Germline V gene data show CDR1 as SQVTM and CDR2 as ANQGSEA. The CDR3 sequence is CSVRQESYEQYF. CDR3 DNA: TGCAGCGTTCGACAGGAGAGTTACGAGCAGTACTTC.

This clone was counted once. The V call is TRBV27, the J call TRBJ2-1; D not resolved. This CDR3 has 13 residues. Germline CDR1 and CDR2: MNHEY and SMNVEV (reference sequence). Trimming took 3 bases from V and 3 from J, leaving 6 bases between them. DNA for the CDR3: TGTGCCAGCAGTTTGGCCAACTACAATGAGCAGTTCTTC. Its translation: CASSLANYNEQFF.

This clone was counted between two and nine times. The V call is TRBV4-1, the J call TRBJ2-7; TRBD1 might be the D (5 bases). CDR1 and CDR2 (germline): MGHRA, YSYEKL. The CDR3 is 16 amino acids. The germline V and J ends were trimmed by 0 bases and 0 bases, with 12 bases remaining between them. The CDR3 region has the DNA TGCGCCAGCAGCCAAGAATGGGGCGGTTACTCCTACGAGCAGTACTTC. Its protein product is CASSQEWGGYSYEQYF.

The chain links TRBV2 to TRBJ2-3; 9 bases map to TRBD2. Trimming took 6 bases from V and 2 from J; bases not matched to a gene: 15. In germline, CDR1 is SNHLY, CDR2 FYNNEI. The CDR3 runs 18 residues. CDR3 sequence reads: CASRPLRRASGTTDTQYF. DNA of the CDR3: TGTGCCAGCAGGCCCCTACGCCGGGCTAGCGGGACCACAGATACGCAGTATTTT. The variable domain in full, with the rest retrieved from reference TRBV2 and TRBJ2-3, is EPEVTQTPSHQVTQMGQEVILRCVPISNHLYFYWYRQILGQKVEFLVSFYNNEISEKSEIFDDQFSVERPDGSNFTLKIRSTKLEDSAMYFCASRPLRRASGTTDTQYFGPGTRLTVL.

J is TRBJ2-3 and V is TRBV7-9; tentative D call: TRBD1 (6 bases). Germline values: CDR1 SEHNR, CDR2 FQNEAQ (reference sequence). V lost 0 bases, J lost 5 bases, and 15 bases lay in between. The CDR3 has 16 residues. CDR3 in amino acids: CASSLAGQGQKDTQYF. The CDR3 coding sequence is TGTGCCAGCAGCTTAGCGGGGCAGGGGCAAAAAGATACGCAGTATTTT.

The DNA of the CDR3 is TGTGCCACAAGCCAAAACTATCAGGGGAATCAGCCCCAGCATTTT. This encodes CATSQNYQGNQPQHF. The rearrangement joins TRBV3-1 (or the pseudogene TRBV3-2) to TRBJ1-5, with a possible D match to TRBD1 (6 bases). The CDR3 extends over 15 amino acids. Per the germline V gene, CDR1 is LGHDT and CDR2 is YNNKEL (reference sequence). Trimming took 10 bases from V and 4 from J, leaving 20 bases between them.

The chain is built from TRBV2 and TRBJ2-3, with 7 bases matching TRBD2. Germline values: CDR1 SNHLY, CDR2 FYNNEI. The CDR3 sequence is 16 residues long. V was pared by 4 bases and J by 0 bases, with 7 bases of the junction left unmatched. CDR3: CASSVQSGASTDTQYF. For the CDR3, the DNA is TGTGCCAGCAGTGTCCAAAGCGGGGCCAGCACAGATACGCAGTATTTT.

This chain's CDR3 is CASTPGRGNSPLHF. CDR3 coding DNA: TGTGCCAGCACCCCGGGGCGGGGAAATTCACCCCTCCACTTT. The chain couples TRBV6-5 to TRBJ1-6, with D possibly matching TRBD1 (5 bases). This CDR3 has 14 residues. V was clipped by 7 bases and J by 7 bases, with 14 bases between them. CDR1 MNHEY and CDR2 SVGAGI come from the germline V gene.

The chain is built from TRBV5-1 and TRBJ2-7; TRBD1 agrees at 9 bases. Germline CDR1 is SGHRS and CDR2 is YFSETQ. With V trimmed by 3 bases and J by 3 bases, 10 bases remained unmatched. The CDR3 covers 16 residues. The CDR3 reads CASSSPRDRVDYEQYF. CDR3 nucleotide sequence: TGCGCCAGCAGCTCCCCTAGGGACAGGGTAGACTACGAGCAGTACTTC.

The rearrangement joins TRBV19 to TRBJ2-2, with a weak D call TRBD2 (6 bases). The CDR3 loop spans 14 amino acids. The V gene lost 10 bases and the J gene lost 3 bases, with 15 bases spanning the gap. Germline assignment: CDR1 LNHDA and CDR2 SQIVND (reference sequence). In DNA form, the CDR3 reads TGTGCCATCGGCGTTAGCGGTTACACCGGGGAGCTGTTTTTT. Its protein product is CAIGVSGYTGELFF. Full variable domain (outside the CDR3, taken from reference TRBV19 and TRBJ2-2): DGGITQSPKYLFRKEGQNVTLSCEQNLNHDAMYWYRQDPGQGLRLIYYSQIVNDFQKGDIAEGYSVSREKKESFPLTVTSAQKNPTAFYLCAIGVSGYTGELFFGEGSRLTVL.

The CDR3 sequence is CASSGTGGNTEAFF. CDR3 DNA: TGCGCCAGCAGCGGGACAGGGGGCAACACTGAAGCTTTCTTT. The V and J genes are TRBV4-1 and TRBJ1-1; 12 bases are shared with TRBD1. The CDR3 is 14 residues long. Per germline, CDR1 MGHRA and CDR2 YSYEKL. Trimming cost V 5 bases and J 2 bases; bases outside gene matches: 0.

V usage is TRBV28 and J usage is TRBJ1-5; no reliable D call. The germline gives CDR1 MDHEN, CDR2 SYDVKM. The V end was cut by 4 bases, the J end by 5 bases, with 15 bases between. The CDR3 loop spans 15 amino acids. Here the CDR3 reads CASSSGLVGYQPQHF. The CDR3 DNA reads TGTGCCAGCAGTTCCGGTCTCGTCGGGTATCAGCCCCAGCATTTT.

This CDR3 is CASIGSARGEAFF. CDR3 in DNA: TGTGCCAGCATCGGCTCTGCTCGGGGTGAAGCTTTCTTT. V gene TRBV2 combines with J gene TRBJ1-1, with no clear D. Germline V gene data show CDR1 as SNHLY and CDR2 as FYNNEI. V was clipped by 7 bases and J by 7 bases, with 16 bases between them. The CDR3 has 13 residues.